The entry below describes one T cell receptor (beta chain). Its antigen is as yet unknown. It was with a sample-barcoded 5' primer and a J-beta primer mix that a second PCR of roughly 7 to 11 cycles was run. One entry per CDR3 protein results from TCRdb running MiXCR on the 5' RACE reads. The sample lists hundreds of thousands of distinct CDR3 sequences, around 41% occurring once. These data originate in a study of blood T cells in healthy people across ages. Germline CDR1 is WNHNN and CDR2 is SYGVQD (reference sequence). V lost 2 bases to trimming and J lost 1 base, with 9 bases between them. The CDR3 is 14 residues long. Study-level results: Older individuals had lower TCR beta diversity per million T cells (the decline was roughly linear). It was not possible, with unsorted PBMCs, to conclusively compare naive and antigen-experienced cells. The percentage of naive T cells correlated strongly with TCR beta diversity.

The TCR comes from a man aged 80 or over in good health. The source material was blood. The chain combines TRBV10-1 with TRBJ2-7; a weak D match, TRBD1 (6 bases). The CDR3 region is CASSEGDTSYEQYF. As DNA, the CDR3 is TGCGCCAGCAGTGAGGGGGACACGTCCTACGAGCAGTACTTC.